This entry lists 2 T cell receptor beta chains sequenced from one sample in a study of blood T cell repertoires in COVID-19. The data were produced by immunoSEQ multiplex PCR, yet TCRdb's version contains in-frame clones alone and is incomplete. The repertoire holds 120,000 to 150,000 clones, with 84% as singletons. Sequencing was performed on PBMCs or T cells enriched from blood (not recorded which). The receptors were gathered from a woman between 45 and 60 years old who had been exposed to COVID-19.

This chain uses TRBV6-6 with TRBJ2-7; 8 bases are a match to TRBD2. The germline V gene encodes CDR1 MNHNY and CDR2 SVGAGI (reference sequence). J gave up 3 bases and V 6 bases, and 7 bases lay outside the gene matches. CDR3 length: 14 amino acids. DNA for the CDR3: TGTGCCAGCAGGGATGTAGCGGGGCTCTACGAGCAGTACTTC. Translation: CASRDVAGLYEQYF.

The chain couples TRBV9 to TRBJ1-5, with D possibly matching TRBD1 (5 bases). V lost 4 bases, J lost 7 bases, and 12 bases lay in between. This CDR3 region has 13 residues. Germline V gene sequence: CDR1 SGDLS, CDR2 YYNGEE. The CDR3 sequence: CASSPGGGQPQHF. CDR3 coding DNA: TGTGCCAGCAGCCCCGGGGGAGGCCAGCCCCAGCATTTT.